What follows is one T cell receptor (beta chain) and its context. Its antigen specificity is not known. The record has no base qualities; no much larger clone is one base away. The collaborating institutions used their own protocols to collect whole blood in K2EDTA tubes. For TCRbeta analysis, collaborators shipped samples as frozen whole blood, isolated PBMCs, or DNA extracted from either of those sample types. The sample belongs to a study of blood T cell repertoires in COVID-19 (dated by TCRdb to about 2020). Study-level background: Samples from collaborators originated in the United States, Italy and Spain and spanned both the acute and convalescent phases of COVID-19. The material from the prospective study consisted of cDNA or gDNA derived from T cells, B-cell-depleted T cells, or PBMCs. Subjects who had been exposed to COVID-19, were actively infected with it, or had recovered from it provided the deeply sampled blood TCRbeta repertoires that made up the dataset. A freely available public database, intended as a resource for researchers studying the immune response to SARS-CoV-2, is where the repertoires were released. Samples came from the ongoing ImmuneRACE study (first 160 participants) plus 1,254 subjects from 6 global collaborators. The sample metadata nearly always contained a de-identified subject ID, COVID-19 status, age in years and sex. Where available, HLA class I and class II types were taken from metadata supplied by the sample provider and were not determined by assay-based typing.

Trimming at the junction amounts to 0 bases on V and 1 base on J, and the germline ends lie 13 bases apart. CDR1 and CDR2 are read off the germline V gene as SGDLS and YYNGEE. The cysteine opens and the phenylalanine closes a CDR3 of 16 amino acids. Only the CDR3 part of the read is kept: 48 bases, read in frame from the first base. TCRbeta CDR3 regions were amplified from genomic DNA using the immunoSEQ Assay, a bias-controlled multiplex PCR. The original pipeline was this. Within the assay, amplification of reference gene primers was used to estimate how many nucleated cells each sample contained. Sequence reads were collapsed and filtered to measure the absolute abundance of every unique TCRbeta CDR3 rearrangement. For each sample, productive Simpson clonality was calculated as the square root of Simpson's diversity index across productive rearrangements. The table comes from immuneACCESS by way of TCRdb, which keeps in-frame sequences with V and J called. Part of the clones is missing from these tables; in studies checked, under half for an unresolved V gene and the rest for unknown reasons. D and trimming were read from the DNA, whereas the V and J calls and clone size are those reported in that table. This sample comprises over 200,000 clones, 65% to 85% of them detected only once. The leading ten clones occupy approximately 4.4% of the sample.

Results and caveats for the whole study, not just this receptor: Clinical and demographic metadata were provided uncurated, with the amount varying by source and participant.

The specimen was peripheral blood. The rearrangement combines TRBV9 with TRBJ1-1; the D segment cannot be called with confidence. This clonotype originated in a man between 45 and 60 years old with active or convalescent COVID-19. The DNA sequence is TGTGCCAGCAGCGTAGAAGGACTTAGCCAGAACACTGAAGCTTTCTTT. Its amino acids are CASSVEGLSQNTEAFF.